This T cell receptor (beta chain) was sequenced in a study of shared clonotypes between healthy human individuals. The junction had 7 bases not matched to a gene; V was cut back by 5 bases and J by 10 bases. Germline V gene data show CDR1 as SGHTA and CDR2 as FQGNSA. This CDR3 is built from 14 residues. Broader study findings: Although depth was large, rarefaction showed that sequencing of the sorted subsets was incomplete.

Of note for this clone: Its antigen is still unknown.

Measured with immunoSEQ multiplex PCR; TCRdb has only the in-frame clones, and not every one. The table records around 2.5 million clones, 93% of them present only once. The sequence came from a man aged 18 to 30 in good health. Some clones in this sample may be carry-over from other donors' samples. Sequencing was done on a sample of naive CD4+ T cells from PBMCs. The sample's subset: CD45RA+ positively selected. The chain has TRBV7-2 and TRBJ1-6; 8 positions match TRBD1. DNA of the CDR3: TGTGCCAGCAGCCTTGGGACAGGTGGCTCACCCCTCCACTTT. It codes for CASSLGTGGSPLHF. Looking up the rest from reference TRBV7-2 and TRBJ1-6 gives the full variable domain: GAGVSQSPSNKVTEKGKDVELRCDPISGHTALYWYRQSLGQGLEFLIYFQGNSAPDKSGLPSDRFSAERTGGSVSTLTIQRTQQEDSAVYLCASSLGTGGSPLHFGNGTRLTVT.